Listed here are 25 T cell receptor beta chains from one sample, sequenced in a study of cytomegalovirus exposure and HLA in healthy donors. Vbeta (60) and Jbeta (13) primers were used in the PCR. The repertoire was sequenced with immunoSEQ multiplex PCR; TCRdb's copy has only in-frame clones and lacks some. This sample has fewer than 200,000 clones; 70% to 85% occur once, and the top ten carry around 1.2%. Sequencing was done on a sample of PBMCs. The origin of the receptors is a girl aged 2 to 10 in good health and CMV-seropositive.

The chain has TRBV15 and TRBJ1-3, with D possibly TRBD1 on 5 matching bases. Germline V gene sequence: CDR1 LNHNV, CDR2 YYDKDF (reference sequence). V dropped 0 bases and J dropped 6 bases, with 9 bases sitting between them. The CDR3 spans 14 residues. CDR3 region: CATSREGRANTIYF. The CDR3, as DNA: TGTGCCACCAGCAGAGAGGGGCGAGCAAACACCATATATTTT. Drawing the rest from reference TRBV15 and TRBJ1-3, the complete variable domain is DAMVIQNPRYQVTQFGKPVTLSCSQTLNHNVMYWYQQKSSQAPKLLFHYYDKDFNNEADTPDNFQSRRPNTSFCFLDIRSPGLGDTAMYLCATSREGRANTIYFGEGSWLTVV.

The rearrangement joins TRBV30 to TRBJ1-2; D remains ambiguous. There are 13 residues in the CDR3. V lost 0 bases, J lost 2 bases, and 7 bases lay in between. Germline V gene data show CDR1 as GTSNPN and CDR2 as SVGIG (reference sequence). CDR3 region: CAWSVSVNYGYTF. As DNA, the CDR3 is TGTGCCTGGAGTGTGAGTGTAAACTATGGCTACACCTTC.

This clone came up a few times. The chain employs TRBV2 and TRBJ2-2; 14 positions agree with TRBD2. V shed 6 bases and J 6 bases; nucleotides not matched to a gene: 0. The CDR3 is 14 residues long. The germline V gene encodes CDR1 SNHLY and CDR2 FYNNEI. CDR3 nucleotides: TGTGCCAGCAGGACTAGCGGGGGGGCCGGGGAGCTGTTTTTT. Amino acid sequence: CASRTSGGAGELFF. The entire variable domain, with the rest obtained from reference TRBV2 and TRBJ2-2, is as follows: EPEVTQTPSHQVTQMGQEVILRCVPISNHLYFYWYRQILGQKVEFLVSFYNNEISEKSEIFDDQFSVERPDGSNFTLKIRSTKLEDSAMYFCASRTSGGAGELFFGEGSRLTVL.

This sequence joins TRBV11-2 and TRBJ1-5; maybe TRBD1 (5 bases). Germline loops: CDR1 SGHAT, CDR2 FQNNGV. Trimming removed 4 bases at V and 3 bases at J, with 16 bases between. CDR3 length: 16 amino acids. CDR3 sequence reads: CASSSRPDSSNQPQHF. Here the CDR3 DNA reads TGTGCCAGCAGCTCCCGACCTGACAGTTCCAATCAGCCCCAGCATTTT.

The V call is TRBV19, the J call TRBJ1-1; a possible D gene is TRBD1 (5 bases). V was shortened by 4 bases and J by 0 bases, with 21 bases between the two germline ends. CDR1 and CDR2 from the germline V gene are LNHDA and SQIVND (reference sequence). This CDR3 spans 18 amino acids. In nucleotides, the CDR3 is TGTGCCAGTAGTAACTACGGGGGTCTGACTGGGGTGAACACTGAAGCTTTCTTT. It is translated as CASSNYGGLTGVNTEAFF.

The chain links TRBV5-4 to TRBJ2-2, with D tentatively TRBD2 (5 bases). V was clipped by 7 bases and J by 4 bases, with 14 bases between them. Germline V lookup: CDR1 SGHNT, CDR2 YYREEE (reference sequence). The CDR3 runs to 14 residues. The CDR3 coding sequence is TGTGCCAGCGCAGGTCCAGGAGGCACCGGGGAGCTGTTTTTT. This codes for CASAGPGGTGELFF.

V and J are TRBV6-5 and TRBJ1-2; no clear D gene. The V gene lost 8 bases and the J gene lost 8 bases, with 18 bases spanning the gap. The CDR3 covers 13 residues. The V gene's germline CDR1 is MNHEY and CDR2 SVGAGI. The CDR3 spells CASVRSREGGYTF. Here the CDR3 DNA reads TGTGCCAGCGTCCGTTCGAGGGAGGGCGGCTACACCTTC.

V gene TRBV5-6 combines with J gene TRBJ2-7, with unresolved D. Germline CDR1 and CDR2: SGHDT and YYEEEE. This CDR3 is built from 13 residues. V lost 3 bases to trimming and J lost 2 bases, with 9 bases between them. Here the CDR3 reads CASSYEGAYEQYF. The CDR3 coding sequence is TGTGCCAGCAGCTACGAAGGAGCCTACGAGCAGTACTTC.

In its sample, this clone was seen a few times. The chain combines TRBV6-1 with TRBJ2-1, with 7 positions matching TRBD2. Germline V gene sequence: CDR1 MNHNS, CDR2 SASEGT. Trimming cost V 0 bases and J 6 bases; bases outside gene matches: 2. The CDR3 consists of 14 residues. The CDR3 sequence: CASSEAWTSNEQFF. The CDR3 DNA is TGTGCCAGCAGTGAAGCGTGGACTAGCAATGAGCAGTTCTTC.

This chain connects TRBV28 to TRBJ2-1; D not resolved. There are 11 residues in the CDR3. The V and J ends lost 5 bases and 5 bases respectively, with 4 bases between them. The V gene's germline CDR1 is MDHEN and CDR2 SYDVKM. CDR3 DNA sequence: TGTGCCAGCAGTCGGGACAATGAGCAGTTCTTC. It specifies CASSRDNEQFF.

V gene TRBV20-1 combines with J gene TRBJ2-5; D uncertain. Deletions cut 4 bases from V and 0 bases from J, with 3 bases between. Germline V lookup: CDR1 DFQATT, CDR2 SNEGSKA (reference sequence). This CDR3 is 11 amino acids long. The CDR3 DNA is TGCAGTGCTACTAACCAAGAGACCCAGTACTTC. It specifies CSATNQETQYF.

The chain recombines TRBV10-2 with TRBJ2-2; the match to TRBD1 covers 12 bases. Trimming cost V 0 bases and J 6 bases; bases outside gene matches: 17. The germline CDR1 and CDR2 sequences are WSHSY and SAAADI. The CDR3 spans 21 residues. In nucleotides, the CDR3 is TGCGCCAGCAGTGAGTCCATAACGATATACCGGGACAGGGGGCGCGCCGGGGAGCTGTTTTTT. Translated: CASSESITIYRDRGRAGELFF.

J is TRBJ2-3 and V is TRBV7-3; 7 nucleotides match TRBD1. Germline V CDR1 and CDR2: SGHTA, FQGTGA. The CDR3 spans 15 residues. With 6 bases clipped from V and 0 bases from J, the junction kept 6 bases outside the gene matches. The CDR3 DNA sequence: TGTGCCAGCAGAGGACAGGCTTCTAGCACAGATACGCAGTATTTT. This gives the protein CASRGQASSTDTQYF.

The chain is built from TRBV12-5 and TRBJ1-2; D perhaps matches TRBD1 (5 bases). The CDR3 has 15 residues. Between the trimmed V and J ends, which lost 3 bases and 3 bases, there was a span of 14 bases. Germline-derived CDR1 and CDR2 are LGHNT and FRNRAP. For the CDR3, the DNA is TGTGCTAGTGGTTTTAGGCAGGGTTGGTACTATGGCTACACCTTC. Protein: CASGFRQGWYYGYTF. Variable domain in full (rest from reference TRBV12-5 and TRBJ1-2): DARVTQTPRHKVTEMGQEVTMRCQPILGHNTVFWYRQTMMQGLELLAYFRNRAPLDDSGMPKDRFSAEMPDATLATLKIQPSEPRDSAVYFCASGFRQGWYYGYTFGSGTRLTVV.

CDR3 region: CASSVASGGEQYF. The DNA for the CDR3 is TGTGCCAGCAGCGTAGCCTCTGGCGGCGAGCAGTACTTC. The genes are TRBV9 and TRBJ2-7; D remains unclear. Trimming left V 0 bases short and J 6 bases short, with 10 bases between. The CDR3 consists of 13 residues. Germline V CDR1 and CDR2: SGDLS, YYNGEE.

This sequence joins TRBV5-1 and TRBJ2-7; D might be TRBD1 (6 bases). CDR3 size: 16 residues. Trimming stripped 4 bases from V and 2 bases from J, with 19 bases between. Germline loops: CDR1 SGHRS, CDR2 YFSETQ. This CDR3 reads CASSPATGRLTYEQYF. CDR3 DNA sequence: TGCGCCAGCAGCCCAGCTACAGGGCGGTTGACCTACGAGCAGTACTTC.

CDR3 sequence reads: CASLMASGTYNEQFF. Here the CDR3 DNA reads TGTGCCAGCCTAATGGCTAGCGGAACCTACAATGAGCAGTTCTTC. J is TRBJ2-1 and V is TRBV28; 7 bases map to TRBD2. Losses at the gene ends were 8 bases for V and 2 bases for J; bases not matched to a gene: 9. Germline lookup yields CDR1 MDHEN and CDR2 SYDVKM. The CDR3 is 15 amino acids. The complete variable domain, with remaining parts taken from reference TRBV28 and TRBJ2-1, reads DVKVTQSSRYLVKRTGEKVFLECVQDMDHENMFWYRQDPGLGLRLIYFSYDVKMKEKGDIPEGYSVSREKKERFSLILESASTNQTSMYLCASLMASGTYNEQFFGPGTRLTVL.

This clone was counted between two and nine times. The V gene is TRBV28, the J gene TRBJ2-7; TRBD1 agrees at 7 bases. This CDR3 has 13 amino acids. The junction had 8 bases not matched to a gene; V was cut back by 6 bases and J by 6 bases. CDR1 and CDR2 from the germline V gene are MDHEN and SYDVKM. This CDR3 is CASRDRQAREQYF. CDR3 DNA: TGTGCCAGCAGGGACAGGCAGGCGCGCGAGCAGTACTTC.

The V and J genes are TRBV7-6 and TRBJ2-7; 10 bases map to TRBD2. The V segment lost 5 bases and the J segment 7 bases; nucleotides outside the gene matches: 8. From germline, CDR1 is SGHVS and CDR2 FNYEAQ. The CDR3 length is 14 residues. CDR3 sequence (DNA): TGTGCCAGCAGCCCAGCGGGGGGGGTGGGTGAGCAGTACTTC. Its translation: CASSPAGGVGEQYF.

V gene TRBV27 combines with J gene TRBJ2-7, with 7 bases matching TRBD2. The CDR3 is 17 amino acids. V lost 2 bases, J lost 0 bases, and 10 bases stayed unmatched. From germline, CDR1 is MNHEY and CDR2 SMNVEV (reference sequence). The CDR3 nucleotides read TGTGCCAGCAGTTTACGGAGCCGGGGGGAACGCTCCTACGAGCAGTACTTC. Translating gives CASSLRSRGERSYEQYF.

The rearrangement joins TRBV9 to TRBJ1-2, with a possible D match to TRBD1 (5 bases). Per the germline V gene, CDR1 is SGDLS and CDR2 is YYNGEE. V gave up 4 bases and J gave up 9 bases, with 16 bases separating them. This CDR3 is built from 13 residues. The CDR3, as DNA: TGTGCCAGCAGCTCCGCGGGGGAGGGAAGCTACACCTTC. Translated: CASSSAGEGSYTF.

The chain couples TRBV25-1 to TRBJ1-1; 10 bases agree with TRBD1. In germline, CDR1 is MGHDK, CDR2 SYGVNS. J lost 5 bases, V lost 4 bases, and 4 bases had no gene match. CDR3 length: 14 amino acids. The CDR3 nucleotides read TGTGCCAGCAGTGTTCGGACAGGGGGGACTGAAGCTTTCTTT. The encoded protein is CASSVRTGGTEAFF.

This clone was observed a few times. V and J are TRBV6-4 and TRBJ2-3, with a possible D match to TRBD2 (6 bases). CDR1 is MRHNA and CDR2 is SNTAGT in the germline V gene. The CDR3 covers 17 residues. The ends were cut back, 0 bases at V and 0 bases at J, with 13 bases in the middle. CDR3 residues: CASSDSSLASSTDTQYF. CDR3 in DNA: TGTGCCAGCAGTGACTCGAGTCTAGCGAGTAGCACAGATACGCAGTATTTT.

This clone occurred once. The chain links TRBV9 to TRBJ2-1; 11 nucleotides align to TRBD2. CDR1 and CDR2 (germline): SGDLS, YYNGEE. The CDR3 covers 19 residues. V trimming: 0 bases; J trimming: 3 bases; junction bases outside the gene matches: 11. CDR3 in amino acids: CASSVGGGLAGGRYNEQFF. DNA for the CDR3: TGTGCCAGCAGCGTAGGGGGTGGACTAGCGGGCGGGCGCTACAATGAGCAGTTCTTC.

The chain joins TRBV6-5 to TRBJ2-7; perhaps TRBD2 as D (5 bases). CDR3 length: 15 amino acids. Germline CDR1 and CDR2: MNHEY and SVGAGI. Deletions cut 0 bases from V and 7 bases from J, with 16 bases between. The CDR3 loop is CASSYSKLGVEEQYF. The CDR3 DNA reads TGTGCCAGCAGTTACTCGAAACTAGGCGTGGAGGAGCAGTACTTC.